This TCR beta chain was identified during a study of early T cells in non-severe SARS-CoV-2 infection. Study-level background: Sequenced bulk RNA came from whole blood that was unsorted, and chains were unpaired.

Study outcomes and limitations: Matches to VDJdb favored anti-spike CD8 responses and missed private and CD4 specificities.

cDNA molecules, individually, were tagged with unique molecular identifiers. Each CDR3 protein gets one entry after TCRdb re-called the 5' RACE reads with MiXCR. The data show about 64,000 distinct CDR3 sequences, less than 20% seen once. This clonotype was detected a few times. Its specificity is unknown. The sequenced sample was whole blood, obtained at baseline. The receptor was derived from an adult who was a healthcare worker with PCR-confirmed SARS-CoV-2 infection or an uninfected control (not recorded which).

The CDR3 protein is CASSPELAGTQTQYF. The CDR3 DNA is TGTGCCAGCAGCCCAGAACTAGCGGGGACGCAGACCCAGTACTTC. V is TRBV7-2 and J is TRBJ2-5; TRBD2 agrees at 10 bases. V shed 5 bases, J shed 6 bases, and the junction held 9 bases outside the gene matches. This CDR3 contains 15 residues. Per the germline V gene, CDR1 is SGHTA and CDR2 is FQGNSA. Using reference TRBV7-2 and TRBJ2-5 for the parts outside the CDR3, the full variable domain is GAGVSQSPSNKVTEKGKDVELRCDPISGHTALYWYRQSLGQGLEFLIYFQGNSAPDKSGLPSDRFSAERTGGSVSTLTIQRTQQEDSAVYLCASSPELAGTQTQYFGPGTRLLVL.